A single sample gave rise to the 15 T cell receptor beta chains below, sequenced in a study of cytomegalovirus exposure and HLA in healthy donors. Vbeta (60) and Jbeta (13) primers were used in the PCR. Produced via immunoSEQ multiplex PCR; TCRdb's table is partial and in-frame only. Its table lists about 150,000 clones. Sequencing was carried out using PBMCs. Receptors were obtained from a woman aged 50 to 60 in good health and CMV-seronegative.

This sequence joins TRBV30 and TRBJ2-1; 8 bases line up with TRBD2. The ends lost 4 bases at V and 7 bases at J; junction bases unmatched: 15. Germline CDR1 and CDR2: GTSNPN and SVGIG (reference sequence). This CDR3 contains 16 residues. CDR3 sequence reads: CAWTQTPGLGINEQFF. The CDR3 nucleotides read TGTGCCTGGACTCAAACCCCGGGACTAGGGATTAATGAGCAGTTCTTC. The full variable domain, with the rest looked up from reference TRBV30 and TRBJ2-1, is SQTIHQWPATLVQPVGSPLSLECTVEGTSNPNLYWYRQAAGRGLQLLFYSVGIGQISSEVPQNLSASRPQDRQFILSSKKLLLSDSGFYLCAWTQTPGLGINEQFFGPGTRLTVL.

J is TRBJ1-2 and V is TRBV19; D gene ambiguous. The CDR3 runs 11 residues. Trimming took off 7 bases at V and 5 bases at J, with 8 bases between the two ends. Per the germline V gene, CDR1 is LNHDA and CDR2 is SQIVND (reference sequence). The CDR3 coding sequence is TGTGCCAGTAACAGTTTTTATGGCTACACCTTC. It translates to CASNSFYGYTF.

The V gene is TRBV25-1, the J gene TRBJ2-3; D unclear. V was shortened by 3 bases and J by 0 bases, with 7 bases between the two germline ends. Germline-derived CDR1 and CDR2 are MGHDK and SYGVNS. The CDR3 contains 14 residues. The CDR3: CASSEAPSTDTQYF. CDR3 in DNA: TGTGCCAGCAGTGAGGCACCTAGCACAGATACGCAGTATTTT.

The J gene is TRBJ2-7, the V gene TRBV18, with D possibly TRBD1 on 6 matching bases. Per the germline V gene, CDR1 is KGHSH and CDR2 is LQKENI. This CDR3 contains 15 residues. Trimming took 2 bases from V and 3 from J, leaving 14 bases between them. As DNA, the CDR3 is TGTGCCAGCTCACCAAACAGGGAGATCCTCTACGAGCAGTACTTC. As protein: CASSPNREILYEQYF.

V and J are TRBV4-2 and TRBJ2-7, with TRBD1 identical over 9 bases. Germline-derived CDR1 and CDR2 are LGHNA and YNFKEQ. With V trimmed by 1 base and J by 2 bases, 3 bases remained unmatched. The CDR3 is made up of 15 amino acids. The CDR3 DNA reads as TGTGCCAGCAGCCAAGCGACAGGGGGGACCTACGAGCAGTACTTC. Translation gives CASSQATGGTYEQYF.

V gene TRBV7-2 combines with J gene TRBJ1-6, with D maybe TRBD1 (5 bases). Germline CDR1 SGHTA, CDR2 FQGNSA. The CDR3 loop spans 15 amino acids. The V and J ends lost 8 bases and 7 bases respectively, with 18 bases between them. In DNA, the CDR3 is TGTGCCAGCGCCTTACTCAGGGCTAGAAATTCACCCCTCCACTTT. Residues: CASALLRARNSPLHF.

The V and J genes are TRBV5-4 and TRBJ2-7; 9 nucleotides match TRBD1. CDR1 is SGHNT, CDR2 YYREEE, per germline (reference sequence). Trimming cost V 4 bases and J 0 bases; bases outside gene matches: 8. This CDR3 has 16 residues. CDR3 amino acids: CASSLWTGDLSYEQYF. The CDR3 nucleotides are TGTGCCAGCAGCCTCTGGACAGGGGACCTCTCCTACGAGCAGTACTTC.

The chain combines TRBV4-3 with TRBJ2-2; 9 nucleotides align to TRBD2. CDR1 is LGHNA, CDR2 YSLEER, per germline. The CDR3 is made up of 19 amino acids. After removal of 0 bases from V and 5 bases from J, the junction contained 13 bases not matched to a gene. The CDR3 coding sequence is TGCGCCAGCAGCCAAGATCTAGGGGTTAGCGGGAGCGGTACCGGGGAGCTGTTTTTT. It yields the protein CASSQDLGVSGSGTGELFF.

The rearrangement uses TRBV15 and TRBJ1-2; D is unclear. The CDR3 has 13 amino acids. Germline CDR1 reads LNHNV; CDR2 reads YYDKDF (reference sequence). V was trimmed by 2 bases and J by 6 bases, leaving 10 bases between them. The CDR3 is CATSRTTVNGYTF. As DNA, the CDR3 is TGTGCCACCAGCAGAACCACAGTAAATGGCTACACCTTC. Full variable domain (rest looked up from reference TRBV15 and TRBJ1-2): DAMVIQNPRYQVTQFGKPVTLSCSQTLNHNVMYWYQQKSSQAPKLLFHYYDKDFNNEADTPDNFQSRRPNTSFCFLDIRSPGLGDTAMYLCATSRTTVNGYTFGSGTRLTVV.

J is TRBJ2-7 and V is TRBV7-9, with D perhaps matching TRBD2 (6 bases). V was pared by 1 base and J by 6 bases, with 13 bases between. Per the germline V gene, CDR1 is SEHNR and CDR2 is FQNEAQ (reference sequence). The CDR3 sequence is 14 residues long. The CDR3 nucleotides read TGTGCCAGCAGCTTAGTAAGGGACTTTGCCGAGCAGTACTTC. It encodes CASSLVRDFAEQYF.

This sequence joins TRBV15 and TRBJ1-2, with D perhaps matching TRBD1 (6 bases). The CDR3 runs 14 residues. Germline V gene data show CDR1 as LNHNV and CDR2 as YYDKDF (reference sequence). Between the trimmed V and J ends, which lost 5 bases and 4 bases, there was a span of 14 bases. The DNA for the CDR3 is TGTGCCACCAGCCCCCGGACAGCGTTCTATGGCTACACCTTC. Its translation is CATSPRTAFYGYTF.

The DNA for the CDR3 is TGTGCCAGCAGCCCTGACTCTGCGAACACCGGGGAGCTGTTTTTT. It yields the protein CASSPDSANTGELFF. This chain links TRBV11-2 with TRBJ2-2; D is unresolved. V was clipped by 5 bases and J by 0 bases, with 10 bases between them. Germline assignment: CDR1 SGHAT and CDR2 FQNNGV. This CDR3 is built from 15 residues.

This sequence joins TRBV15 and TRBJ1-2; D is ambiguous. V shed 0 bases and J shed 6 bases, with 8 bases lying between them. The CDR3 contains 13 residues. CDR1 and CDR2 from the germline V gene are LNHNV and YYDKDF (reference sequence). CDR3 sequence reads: CATSRDTRDGYTF. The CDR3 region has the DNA TGTGCCACCAGCAGAGATACTCGAGATGGCTACACCTTC.

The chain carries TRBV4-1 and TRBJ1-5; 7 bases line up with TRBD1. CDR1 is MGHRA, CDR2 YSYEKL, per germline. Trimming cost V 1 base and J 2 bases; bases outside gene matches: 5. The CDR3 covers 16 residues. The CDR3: CASSQVSGTGNQPQHF. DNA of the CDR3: TGCGCCAGCAGCCAAGTCTCAGGGACAGGCAATCAGCCCCAGCATTTT.

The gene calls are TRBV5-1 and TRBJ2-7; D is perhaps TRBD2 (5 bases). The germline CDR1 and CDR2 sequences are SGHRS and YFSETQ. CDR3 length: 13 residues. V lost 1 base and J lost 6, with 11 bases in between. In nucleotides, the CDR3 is TGCGCCAGCAGCTTGCCGGGGAGCTTCGAGCAGTACTTC. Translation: CASSLPGSFEQYF.